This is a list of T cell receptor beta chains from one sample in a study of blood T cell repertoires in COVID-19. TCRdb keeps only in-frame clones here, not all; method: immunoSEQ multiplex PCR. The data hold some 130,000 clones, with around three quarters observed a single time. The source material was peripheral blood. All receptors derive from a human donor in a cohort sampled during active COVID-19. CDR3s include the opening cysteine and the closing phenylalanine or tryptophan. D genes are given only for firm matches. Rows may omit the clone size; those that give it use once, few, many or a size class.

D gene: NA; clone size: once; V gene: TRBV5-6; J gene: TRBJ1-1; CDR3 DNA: TGTGCCAGCAGCTTGGGGGCAGGGGTCACTGAAGCTTTCTTT; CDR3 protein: CASSLGAGVTEAFF
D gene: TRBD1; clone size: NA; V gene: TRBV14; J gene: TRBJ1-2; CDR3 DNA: TGTGCCAGCAGCCAAGATTTCCGGGACAGGGCCCTCTTCTATGGCTACACCTTC; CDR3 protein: CASSQDFRDRALFYGYTF
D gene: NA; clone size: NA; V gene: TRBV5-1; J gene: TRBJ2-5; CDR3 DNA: TGCGCCAGCAGTCTTGGGACCTCTTTCGGGGAGGTGACCCAGTACTTC; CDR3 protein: CASSLGTSFGEVTQYF
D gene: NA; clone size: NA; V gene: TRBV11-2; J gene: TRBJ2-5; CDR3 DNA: TGTGCCAGCAGTACACCCCAGGAACAAGAGACCCAGTACTTC; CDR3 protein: CASSTPQEQETQYF
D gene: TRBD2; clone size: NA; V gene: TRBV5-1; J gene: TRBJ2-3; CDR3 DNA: TGCGCCAGCAGCTTGGGGACTAGCGGGGGGGTATGGACAGATACGCAGTATTTT; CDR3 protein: CASSLGTSGGVWTDTQYF
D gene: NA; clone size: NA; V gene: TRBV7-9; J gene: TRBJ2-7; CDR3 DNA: TGTGCCAGCAGACTACAGGGTCACTCCTACGAGCAGTACTTC; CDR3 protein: CASRLQGHSYEQYF
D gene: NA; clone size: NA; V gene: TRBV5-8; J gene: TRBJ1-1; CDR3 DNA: TGTGCCAGCAGACTCCGGGGGGGGAACACTGAAGCTTTCTTT; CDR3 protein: CASRLRGGNTEAFF
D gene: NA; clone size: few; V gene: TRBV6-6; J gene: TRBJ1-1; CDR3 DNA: TGTGCCACGACAGTGAACACTGAAGCTTTCTTT; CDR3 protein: CATTVNTEAFF
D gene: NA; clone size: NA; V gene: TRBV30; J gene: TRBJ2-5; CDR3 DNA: TGTGCCTGGAGTGTAGTTCTCGGGACCCAGTACTTC; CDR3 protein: CAWSVVLGTQYF
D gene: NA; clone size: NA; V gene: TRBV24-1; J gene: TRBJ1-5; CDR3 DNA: TGTGCCACCAGTGAACAGCGCAATCAGCCCCAGCATTTT; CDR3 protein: CATSEQRNQPQHF
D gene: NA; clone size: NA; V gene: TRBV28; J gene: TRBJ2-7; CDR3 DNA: TGTGCCAGCAAGGACAACTCCTACGAGCAGTACTTC; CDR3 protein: CASKDNSYEQYF
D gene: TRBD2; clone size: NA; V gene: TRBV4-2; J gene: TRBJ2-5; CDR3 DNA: TGTGCCAGCAGCCCACGGACTAGCGGGGGTAACACAATTACTCTGGGAGAGACCCAGTACTTC; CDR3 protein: CASSPRTSGGNTITLGETQYF
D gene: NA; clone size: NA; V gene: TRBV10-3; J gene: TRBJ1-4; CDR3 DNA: TGTGCCATCAGAGAGGACATCCCTAATGAAAAACTGTTTTTT; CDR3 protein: CAIREDIPNEKLFF
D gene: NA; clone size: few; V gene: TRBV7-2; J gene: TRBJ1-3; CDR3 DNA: TGTGCCAGCAGCTTTTCCAGGGGAGACACCATATATTTT; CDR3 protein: CASSFSRGDTIYF
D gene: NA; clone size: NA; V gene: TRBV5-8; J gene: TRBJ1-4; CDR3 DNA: TGTGCCAGCAGCGGGGGACTTAATGAAAAACTGTTTTTT; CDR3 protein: CASSGGLNEKLFF
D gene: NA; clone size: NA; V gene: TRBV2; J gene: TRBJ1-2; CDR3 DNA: TGTGCCAGCAGTGAAGGCAGGGCATATGGCTACACCTTC; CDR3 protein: CASSEGRAYGYTF
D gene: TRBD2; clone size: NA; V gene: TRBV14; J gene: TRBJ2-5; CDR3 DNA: TGTGCCAGCAGCCAAGATTTGCGAGCGGGGGGAAGGAAGTACTTC; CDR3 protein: CASSQDLRAGGRKYF
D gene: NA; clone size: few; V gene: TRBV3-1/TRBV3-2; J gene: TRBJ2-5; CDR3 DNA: TGTGCCAGCAGCCAAGCGTTGCGTGAGACCCAGTACTTC; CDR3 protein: CASSQALRETQYF
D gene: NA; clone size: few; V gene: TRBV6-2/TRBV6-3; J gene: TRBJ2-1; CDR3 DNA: TGTGCCAGCAGTCTCACCCTCGGGGAGCAGTTCTTC; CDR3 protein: CASSLTLGEQFF
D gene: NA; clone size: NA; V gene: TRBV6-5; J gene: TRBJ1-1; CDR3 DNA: TGTGCCAGCAGTTCCCCCGGGACAACGAACACTGAAGCTTTCTTT; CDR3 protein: CASSSPGTTNTEAFF
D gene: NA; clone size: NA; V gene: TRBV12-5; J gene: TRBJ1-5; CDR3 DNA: TGTGCTAGTGGTTTGAGGGGGTTGAGCACCAATCAGCCCCAGCATTTT; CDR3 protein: CASGLRGLSTNQPQHF
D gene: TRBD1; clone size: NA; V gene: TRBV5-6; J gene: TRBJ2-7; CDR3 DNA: TGTGCCAGCAGCTTGGCGTATCAGGGACAGGGCTACGAGCAGTACTTC; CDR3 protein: CASSLAYQGQGYEQYF
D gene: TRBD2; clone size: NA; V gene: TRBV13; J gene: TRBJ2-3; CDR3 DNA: TGTGCCAGCAGCTTTCTAGCGGGGGGGCCGGGTACCCCCACAGATACGCAGTATTTT; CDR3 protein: CASSFLAGGPGTPTDTQYF
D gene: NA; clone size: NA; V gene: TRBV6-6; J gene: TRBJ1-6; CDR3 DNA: TGTGCCAGCAGTTACGGCAGGGGCCCACCTTCACCCCTCCACTTT; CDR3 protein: CASSYGRGPPSPLHF
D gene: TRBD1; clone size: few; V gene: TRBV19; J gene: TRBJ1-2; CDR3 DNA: TGTGCCAGTAGTAGTGACAGGGCCGGAGGCTACACCTTC; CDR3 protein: CASSSDRAGGYTF
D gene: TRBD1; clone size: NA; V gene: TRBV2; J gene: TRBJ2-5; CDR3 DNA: TGTGCCAGCAGCTTCGGCGGGACAGGGGGCCTAACCCAGTACTTC; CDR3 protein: CASSFGGTGGLTQYF
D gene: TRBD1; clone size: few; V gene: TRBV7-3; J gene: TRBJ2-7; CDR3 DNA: TGTGCCAGCAGCCCCCGAGGGTCCCGGGACAGTAACGAGCAGTACTTC; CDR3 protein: CASSPRGSRDSNEQYF
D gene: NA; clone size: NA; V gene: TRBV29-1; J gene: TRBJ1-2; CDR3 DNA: TGCAGCGTTGAATCAGTAGGGGCGTTCACCTATGGCTACACCTTC; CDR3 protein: CSVESVGAFTYGYTF
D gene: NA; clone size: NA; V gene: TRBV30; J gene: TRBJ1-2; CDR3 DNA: TGTGCCTGGATACCTACGACAGGTGACCCCTTAATCAATAACTATGGCTACACCTTC; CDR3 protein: CAWIPTTGDPLINNYGYTF
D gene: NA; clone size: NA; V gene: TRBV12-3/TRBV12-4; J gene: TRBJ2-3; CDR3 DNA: TGTGCCAGCAGGCGTTCCCCGGGAGATACGCAGTATTTT; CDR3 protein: CASRRSPGDTQYF
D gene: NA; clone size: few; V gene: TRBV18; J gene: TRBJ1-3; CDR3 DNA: TGTGCCAGCTCAGACAGTGGAAACACCATATATTTT; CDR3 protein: CASSDSGNTIYF
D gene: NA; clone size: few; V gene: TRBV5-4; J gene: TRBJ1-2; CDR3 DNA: TGTGCCAGCAGCCCTACAGACAGGTCCCATGGCTACACCTTC; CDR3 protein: CASSPTDRSHGYTF
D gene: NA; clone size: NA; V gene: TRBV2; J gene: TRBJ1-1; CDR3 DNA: TGTGCCAGCAGCAGCAGCGTACAGGACATGAACACTGAAGCTTTCTTT; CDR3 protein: CASSSSVQDMNTEAFF
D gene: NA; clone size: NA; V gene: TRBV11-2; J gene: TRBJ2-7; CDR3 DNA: TGTGCCAGCAGCTTCGGGGGGCGGGGATCTTACGAGCAGTACTTC; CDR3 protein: CASSFGGRGSYEQYF
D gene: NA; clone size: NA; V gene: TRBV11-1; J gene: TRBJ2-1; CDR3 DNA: TGTGCCAGCAGCTTAGCCCAGGGAGCGGGCTACAATGAGCAGTTCTTC; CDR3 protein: CASSLAQGAGYNEQFF
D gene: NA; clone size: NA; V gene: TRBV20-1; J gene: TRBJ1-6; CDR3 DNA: TGCAGTGCTAGTGCCAGGAACACGGGGTCACCCCTCCACTTT; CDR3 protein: CSASARNTGSPLHF
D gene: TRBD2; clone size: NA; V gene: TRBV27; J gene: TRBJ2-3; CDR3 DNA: TGTGCCAGCAGTTTCTTAGCGGGTACAGATACGCAGTATTTT; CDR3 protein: CASSFLAGTDTQYF
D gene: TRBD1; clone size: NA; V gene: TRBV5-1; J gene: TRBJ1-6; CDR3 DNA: TGCGCCAGCAGCTCCGCCGGGACAGCTACGAGCTCCTATAATTCACCCCTCCACTTT; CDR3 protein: CASSSAGTATSSYNSPLHF
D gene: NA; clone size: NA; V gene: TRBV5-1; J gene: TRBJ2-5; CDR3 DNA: TGCGCCAGCAGCATCTTAGGCGGGCAAGAGACCCAGTACTTC; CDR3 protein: CASSILGGQETQYF
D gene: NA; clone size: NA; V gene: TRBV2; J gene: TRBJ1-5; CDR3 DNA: TGTGCCAGCACCCTTAGAGGGTACAATCAGCCCCAGCATTTT; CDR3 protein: CASTLRGYNQPQHF
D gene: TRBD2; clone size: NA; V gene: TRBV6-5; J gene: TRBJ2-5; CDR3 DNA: TGTGCCAGCAGTTACTCGGGCCAACTAGCGGGGGTGTACTTC; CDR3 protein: CASSYSGQLAGVYF
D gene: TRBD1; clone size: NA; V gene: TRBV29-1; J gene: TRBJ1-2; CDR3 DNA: TGCAGCTTTAACCCGACAGGGGGCAACTATGGCTACACCTTC; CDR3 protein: CSFNPTGGNYGYTF
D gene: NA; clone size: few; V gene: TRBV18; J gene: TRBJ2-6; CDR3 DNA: TGTGCCAGCTCACCACGGGCCACTCTGGGGAGCTCTGGGGCCAACGTCCTGACTTTC; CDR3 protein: CASSPRATLGSSGANVLTF
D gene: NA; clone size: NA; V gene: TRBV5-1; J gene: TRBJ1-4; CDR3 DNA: TGCGCCAGCAGCTCGACGCTGTCGGGTCCTAATGAAAAACTGTTTTTT; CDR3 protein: CASSSTLSGPNEKLFF
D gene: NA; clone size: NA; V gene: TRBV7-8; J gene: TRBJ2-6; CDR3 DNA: TGTGCCAGCAGCTCACGGACAGCTCCTGGGGCCAACGTCCTGACTTTC; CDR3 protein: CASSSRTAPGANVLTF